Included here is one T cell receptor beta chain sequence, with context. The data belong to a study of patients and donors after allogeneic stem cell transplantation. Trimming pared 3 bases from V and 11 bases from J, leaving 12 bases between. The CDR3 is 13 amino acids. Germline V gene lookup returns CDR1 SGDLS and CDR2 YYNGEE. TCRdb ran MiXCR on the RT-PCR reads and lists one entry per CDR3 protein. This sample has around 200,000 distinct CDR3 sequences; more than 35% occur once, and the top ten carry approximately 10%. V and J are TRBV9 and TRBJ1-6; D not certain. The sequenced sample was blood, either unsorted or a sorted T cell fraction (not recorded which). The clonotype was recovered from a human donor who was either an allogeneic HSCT recipient or a stem cell or donor lymphocyte infusion donor (not recorded which). It is not recorded whose cells these are; they may come from a transplant donor. This CDR3 reads CASSARVSTPLHF. DNA of the CDR3: TGTGCCAGCAGCGCCCGGGTCTCTACACCCCTCCACTTT. Using reference TRBV9 and TRBJ1-6 for the parts outside the CDR3, the full variable domain is DSGVTQTPKHLITATGQRVTLRCSPRSGDLSVYWYQQSLDQGLQFLIQYYNGEERAKGNILERFSAQQFPDLHSELNLSSLELGDSALYFCASSARVSTPLHFGNGTRLTVT.